This TCR beta chain came from a study of shared clonotypes between healthy human individuals. About the research overall: Three CD4 naive, three CD4 memory, two CD8 naive and one CD8 memory plate were used per donor.

The CDR3 extends over 15 amino acids. Germline CDR1 is MNHNY and CDR2 is SVGAGI (reference sequence). Notes on this clone: Its antigen is unidentified.

Libraries were prepared by immunoSEQ multiplex PCR; TCRdb keeps only in-frame clonotypes and omits some of them. The data contain about 2,500,000 clones, more than 90% of them seen just once; the ten biggest clones take up 0.14%. Study outcomes and limitations: Sampling used blood alone; tissue repertoires probably differ. The represented genetic and exposure-history diversity was limited by the small number of donors.

This TCR came from a man aged 18-30 years in good health. Sequencing was carried out using naive CD4+ T cells sorted from blood. Stated subset: CD45RA+ positively selected. The genes are TRBV6-6 and TRBJ2-5; 10 positions agree with TRBD1. The J call is doubtful: the DNA matches TRBJ2-7 better. This CDR3 is CASRLQGQGPHEQYF. The CDR3 DNA reads TGTGCCAGCAGACTTCAGGGACAGGGGCCCCACGAGCAGTACTTC.